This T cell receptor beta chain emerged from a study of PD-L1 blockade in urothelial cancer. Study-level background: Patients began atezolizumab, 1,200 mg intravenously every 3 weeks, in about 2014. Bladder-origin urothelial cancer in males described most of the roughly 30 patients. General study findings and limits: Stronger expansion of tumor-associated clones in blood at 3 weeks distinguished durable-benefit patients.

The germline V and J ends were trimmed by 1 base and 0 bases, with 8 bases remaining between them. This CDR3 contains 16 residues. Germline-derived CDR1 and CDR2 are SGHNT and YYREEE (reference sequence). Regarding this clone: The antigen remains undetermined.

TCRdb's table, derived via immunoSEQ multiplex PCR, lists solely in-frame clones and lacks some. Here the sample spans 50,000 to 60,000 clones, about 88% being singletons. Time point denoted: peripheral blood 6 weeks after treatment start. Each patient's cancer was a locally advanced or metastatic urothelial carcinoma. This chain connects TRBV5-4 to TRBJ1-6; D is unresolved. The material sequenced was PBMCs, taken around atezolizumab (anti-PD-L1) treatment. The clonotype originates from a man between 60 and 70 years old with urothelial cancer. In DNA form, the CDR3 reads TGTGCCAGCAGCTTGTCGCCGAGCTCCTATAATTCACCCCTCCACTTT. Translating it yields CASSLSPSSYNSPLHF.